This T cell receptor (beta chain) was documented in a study of Graves' ophthalmopathy and Graves' hyperthyroidism. Study-wide results and caveats: Clonotypes were expanded in thyroid at above 0.001 frequency, and most also appeared in blood. Separation of ophthalmopathy from stable hyperthyroidism was achieved by a 13-signature model, at about 91% sensitivity and roughly 81% specificity.

V lost 5 bases, J lost 3 bases, and 4 bases stayed unmatched. The CDR3 length is 15 residues. Amplified TCR beta CDR3 regions were obtained using RNA transcripts as template. A first-round RT-PCR used HTBI primers, followed by a second-round multiplex PCR. Each CDR3 protein gets one entry after TCRdb re-called the multiplex PCR reads with MiXCR. The table includes around 1.1 million distinct CDR3 sequences, about 38% detected once. This clonotype has a count of ten or more. Its matching antigen is unknown. The chain carries TRBV12-3 or TRBV12-4 and TRBJ1-1; 12 bases agree with TRBD1. Sample: peripheral blood or thyroid tissue (not recorded which). This sequence was found in an adult man with Graves' hyperthyroidism. CDR3 residues: CASSPGTGGHTEAFF. The CDR3 DNA reads TGTGCCAGCAGTCCAGGGACAGGGGGCCACACTGAAGCTTTCTTT.